Listed below are T cell receptor beta chains from one sample, sequenced in a study of T cell responses to AZD1222 COVID-19 vaccine. The method was immunoSEQ multiplex PCR; TCRdb's version includes in-frame clones alone and lacks a portion of them. The repertoire consists of about 100,000 clones, with more than 75% occurring once and the leading ten covering 15% to 20%. The input for sequencing was peripheral blood, taken on day 0 of AZD1222 vaccination. The receptors derive from an adult in good health. The CDR3 runs from the conserved cysteine through the conserved F or W. Fields, in order: J gene, D gene, V gene, clone size, CDR3 DNA, CDR3 protein. A D gene is named only where the DNA matches it firmly. Where a row states a size, it is once, few, many or the class of an expanded clone; other rows omit it.

j_gene: TRBJ2-2
d_gene: TRBD1
v_gene: TRBV5-1
abundance: -
CDR3nt: TGCGCCAGCACGGACAGGGCGAACACCGGGGAGCTGTTTTTT
CDR3aa: CASTDRANTGELFF

j_gene: TRBJ1-2
d_gene: TRBD1
v_gene: TRBV6-5
abundance: -
CDR3nt: TGTGCCAGCAGGGTGGGACAGCTCTATGGCTACACCTTC
CDR3aa: CASRVGQLYGYTF

j_gene: TRBJ2-7
d_gene: TRBD2
v_gene: TRBV6-5
abundance: -
CDR3nt: TGTGCCAGCAGGACGACTAGCGGGAGCACCTACGAGCAGTACTTC
CDR3aa: CASRTTSGSTYEQYF

j_gene: TRBJ2-2
d_gene: -
v_gene: TRBV6-2/TRBV6-3
abundance: -
CDR3nt: TGTGCCAGCAGCTTAAACACCGGGGAGCTGTTTTTT
CDR3aa: CASSLNTGELFF

j_gene: TRBJ1-1
d_gene: TRBD1
v_gene: TRBV5-1
abundance: -
CDR3nt: TGCGCCAGCAGCTTGGCGGACAGGGGAGAAGCTTTCTTT
CDR3aa: CASSLADRGEAFF

j_gene: TRBJ2-5
d_gene: -
v_gene: TRBV5-1
abundance: -
CDR3nt: TGCGCCAGCAGCTTGTCCCGCGGGACATACCAAGAGACCCAGTACTTC
CDR3aa: CASSLSRGTYQETQYF

j_gene: TRBJ1-6
d_gene: -
v_gene: TRBV7-8
abundance: -
CDR3nt: TGTGCCAGCAGCTTAATGAGTCTGGGGCGCTCCTATAATTCACCCCTCCACTTT
CDR3aa: CASSLMSLGRSYNSPLHF

j_gene: TRBJ2-3
d_gene: TRBD2
v_gene: TRBV9
abundance: few
CDR3nt: TGTGCCAGCAGCGGACTAGCGGGAGGGTTCGCAGATACGCAGTATTTT
CDR3aa: CASSGLAGGFADTQYF

j_gene: TRBJ1-6
d_gene: TRBD1
v_gene: TRBV9
abundance: -
CDR3nt: TGTGCCAGCAGCGTAGAAACGACAGGGGGGAATTCACCCCTCCACTTT
CDR3aa: CASSVETTGGNSPLHF

j_gene: TRBJ2-5
d_gene: -
v_gene: TRBV6-6
abundance: -
CDR3nt: TGTGCCAGCAGTTACAGGGGGGGGACCGAGACCCAGTACTTC
CDR3aa: CASSYRGGTETQYF

j_gene: TRBJ2-2
d_gene: -
v_gene: TRBV10-3
abundance: -
CDR3nt: TGTGCCACCCAGCCGGGAGCGAACACCGGGGAGCTGTTTTTT
CDR3aa: CATQPGANTGELFF

j_gene: TRBJ1-4
d_gene: -
v_gene: TRBV3-1/TRBV3-2
abundance: few
CDR3nt: TGTGCCAGCAGCGCCCTTGGCAGCAGAAATGAAAAACTGTTTTTT
CDR3aa: CASSALGSRNEKLFF

j_gene: TRBJ1-1
d_gene: -
v_gene: TRBV28
abundance: -
CDR3nt: TGTGCCAGCCACTTTCCGGCGCCGGGAGGCACTGAAGCTTTCTTT
CDR3aa: CASHFPAPGGTEAFF

j_gene: TRBJ1-5
d_gene: -
v_gene: TRBV7-9
abundance: -
CDR3nt: TGTGCCAGCAGCGCGGGTGCGGGCAATCAGCCCCAGCATTTT
CDR3aa: CASSAGAGNQPQHF

j_gene: TRBJ2-5
d_gene: -
v_gene: TRBV2
abundance: -
CDR3nt: TGTGCCAGCAGTGAAGAAGTACAGCATACTGAGACCCAGTACTTC
CDR3aa: CASSEEVQHTETQYF

j_gene: TRBJ1-2
d_gene: -
v_gene: TRBV5-1
abundance: -
CDR3nt: TGCGCCAGCAGCTCCGACCCCCAAGGTGGTTGGAACTATGGCTACACCTTC
CDR3aa: CASSSDPQGGWNYGYTF

j_gene: TRBJ1-2
d_gene: TRBD1
v_gene: TRBV29-1
abundance: -
CDR3nt: TGCAGCGTTGGTCCCCGACAGGGGGCAGGTGGCTACACCTTC
CDR3aa: CSVGPRQGAGGYTF

j_gene: TRBJ1-1
d_gene: -
v_gene: TRBV12-3/TRBV12-4
abundance: -
CDR3nt: TGTGCCAGCAGTTTTGGAGGGAACACTGAAGCTTTCTTT
CDR3aa: CASSFGGNTEAFF

j_gene: TRBJ2-3
d_gene: -
v_gene: TRBV15
abundance: -
CDR3nt: TGTGCCACCAGCAGAGATAGGGGGGATACGCAGTATTTT
CDR3aa: CATSRDRGDTQYF

j_gene: TRBJ2-7
d_gene: TRBD2
v_gene: TRBV11-2
abundance: few
CDR3nt: TGTGCCAGCAGCTCCACTAGCGGGGGCTTCTACGAGCAGTACTTC
CDR3aa: CASSSTSGGFYEQYF

j_gene: TRBJ1-1
d_gene: TRBD1
v_gene: TRBV30
abundance: -
CDR3nt: TGTGCCTGGAGCTACAGGGGAAGCACTGAAGCTTTCTTT
CDR3aa: CAWSYRGSTEAFF